Each of the 22 T cell receptor beta chains below was sequenced from the same sample in a study of human T cells and chemical hapten exposure. Regarding time point: healthy volunteer bleed at 6 weeks. Someone pulled total RNA out of unfractionated whole blood. TCRdb ran MiXCR on the RACE reads and lists one entry per CDR3 protein. The sample lists 70,000 to 85,000 distinct CDR3 sequences, about 8.6% seen once, with roughly 1.4% in the top ten. Specimen: whole blood. The receptors were gathered from a male donor in good health. Some clones in this sample may be carry-over from other donors' samples.

This clonotype was observed a handful of times. V is TRBV6-6 and J is TRBJ1-2; no clear D gene. The CDR3 sequence is 16 residues long. Germline V CDR1 and CDR2: MNHNY, SVGAGI (reference sequence). V was trimmed by 7 bases and J by 0 bases, leaving 18 bases between them. Written as DNA, the CDR3 is TGTGCCAGCAATCAGGTTCTTCCCAGTACTAACTATGGCTACACCTTC. Amino acids: CASNQVLPSTNYGYTF.

CDR3 region: CAWGDRDRASYNEQFF. In nucleotides, the CDR3 is TGTGCCTGGGGCGACCGGGACAGGGCCTCCTACAATGAGCAGTTCTTC. The J gene is TRBJ2-1, the V gene TRBV30, with 9 bases lining up with TRBD1. The J segment lost 0 bases and the V segment lost 5 bases, leaving 8 bases of the junction unmatched. The CDR3 is made up of 16 amino acids. Germline-derived CDR1 and CDR2 are GTSNPN and SVGIG (reference sequence).

The chain couples TRBV5-6 to TRBJ2-1; tentative D call: TRBD2 (5 bases). Trimming took 2 bases from V and 9 from J, leaving 9 bases between them. This CDR3 is built from 12 residues. Germline values: CDR1 SGHDT, CDR2 YYEEEE. As DNA, the CDR3 is TGTGCCAGCAGCTTTGGTCGGGGTGAGCAGTTCTTC. Residues: CASSFGRGEQFF.

This clonotype turned up a few times. This chain links TRBV7-9 with TRBJ2-3, with D uncertain. This CDR3 has 12 amino acids. The V gene's germline CDR1 is SEHNR and CDR2 FQNEAQ (reference sequence). The V and J ends lost 5 bases and 6 bases respectively, with 9 bases between them. CDR3 region: CASSPLRDTQYF. The CDR3 DNA reads TGTGCCAGCAGCCCCCTCAGGGATACGCAGTATTTT. Drawing the rest from reference TRBV7-9 and TRBJ2-3, the complete variable domain is DTGVSQNPRHKITKRGQNVTFRCDPISEHNRLYWYRQTLGQGPEFLTYFQNEAQLEKSRLLSDRFSAERPKGSFSTLEIQRTEQGDSAMYLCASSPLRDTQYFGPGTRLTVL.

V is TRBV6-6 and J is TRBJ2-2; D perhaps matches TRBD1 (5 bases). Germline CDR1 MNHNY, CDR2 SVGAGI (reference sequence). V shed 2 bases and J shed 0 bases, with 7 bases lying between them. This CDR3 is 15 amino acids long. The CDR3 region has the DNA TGTGCCAGCAGTTACGACAGTTCGAACACCGGGGAGCTGTTTTTT. This sequence encodes CASSYDSSNTGELFF.

This clonotype was seen a handful of times. The V and J genes are TRBV5-1 and TRBJ2-3; D is uncertain. Per germline, CDR1 SGHRS and CDR2 YFSETQ. Trimming left V 1 base short and J 2 bases short, with 5 bases between. The CDR3 length is 13 residues. CDR3: CASSLLVTDTQYF. CDR3 in DNA: TGCGCCAGCAGCTTGTTAGTCACAGATACGCAGTATTTT.

The V gene is TRBV4-3, the J gene TRBJ1-5; TRBD1 is a possible D gene (5 bases). Trimming took off 0 bases at V and 3 bases at J, with 6 bases between the two ends. Germline V gene data show CDR1 as LGHNA and CDR2 as YSLEER. The CDR3 spans 14 residues. The chain's CDR3 is CASSQDRANQPQHF. The CDR3, as DNA: TGCGCCAGCAGCCAAGACAGGGCCAATCAGCCCCAGCATTTT.

V usage is TRBV29-1 and J usage is TRBJ1-3; D might be TRBD1 (5 bases). CDR1 and CDR2 from the germline V gene are SQVTM and ANQGSEA. The CDR3 runs 13 residues. Trimming cost V 5 bases and J 0 bases, with 8 bases left between them. This chain's CDR3 is CSVSGISGNTIYF. The CDR3 DNA sequence: TGCAGCGTTTCAGGGATCTCTGGAAACACCATATATTTT.

This clonotype was seen a few times. The chain has TRBV29-1 and TRBJ2-2, with TRBD2 as a possible D gene (6 bases). V was pared by 3 bases and J by 3 bases, with 8 bases between. The germline gives CDR1 SQVTM, CDR2 ANQGSEA. CDR3 length: 13 amino acids. The CDR3 DNA is TGCAGCGTTGACAGGGAGGACACCGGGGAGCTGTTTTTT. The encoded protein is CSVDREDTGELFF.

The table lists this clonotype with many counts. The V gene is TRBV27, the J gene TRBJ2-1, with D possibly matching TRBD2 (5 bases). The CDR3 spans 12 residues. Looked up from germline, CDR1 is MNHEY and CDR2 is SMNVEV (reference sequence). V was trimmed by 5 bases and J by 10 bases, leaving 12 bases between them. CDR3 nucleotide sequence: TGTGCCAGCAGTGATGACTATGTCGAGCAGTTCTTC. The encoded protein is CASSDDYVEQFF.

This clonotype has more than one count but fewer than ten. V is TRBV7-2 and J is TRBJ2-7; D remains unclear. In germline, CDR1 is SGHTA, CDR2 FQGNSA. V dropped 1 base and J dropped 2 bases, with 9 bases sitting between them. The CDR3 runs to 14 residues. The CDR3 DNA is TGTGCCAGCAGCTTAGGACTGAGTACCTACGAGCAGTACTTC. Its protein product is CASSLGLSTYEQYF.

The V call is TRBV5-1, the J call TRBJ2-2; a possible D gene is TRBD2 (5 bases). Trimming removed 4 bases at V and 8 bases at J, with 12 bases between. Germline V gives CDR1 SGHRS, CDR2 YFSETQ. The CDR3 has 13 amino acids. The CDR3 DNA is TGCGCCAGCAGCCCGGCCGGGGTGGGGGAGCTGTTTTTT. It is translated as CASSPAGVGELFF. The full variable domain, in which reference TRBV5-1 and TRBJ2-2 provide the parts outside the CDR3, is KAGVTQTPRYLIKTRGQQVTLSCSPISGHRSVSWYQQTPGQGLQFLFEYFSETQRNKGNFPGRFSGRQFSNSRSEMNVSTLELGDSALYLCASSPAGVGELFFGEGSRLTVL.

The chain couples TRBV20-1 to TRBJ2-1; TRBD1 might be the D (6 bases). Germline CDR1 is DFQATT and CDR2 is SNEGSKA (reference sequence). The CDR3 consists of 11 residues. V dropped 3 bases and J dropped 12 bases, with 12 bases sitting between them. CDR3 coding DNA: TGCAGTGCTAGGGGGGCGTCGGGGCAGTTCTTC. This translates into CSARGASGQFF.

V and J are TRBV7-3 and TRBJ1-1; D gene unclear. The CDR3 sequence is 14 residues long. Per the germline V gene, CDR1 is SGHTA and CDR2 is FQGTGA. The V end lost 5 bases, the J end lost 0 bases, and 10 bases lay between the germline ends. The CDR3 spells CASSPLGLNTEAFF. The CDR3 bases are TGTGCCAGCAGCCCCCTGGGGTTGAACACTGAAGCTTTCTTT.

This clonotype was recorded at least ten times. V and J are TRBV19 and TRBJ2-7, with a tentative D call TRBD1 (6 bases). The CDR3 extends over 14 amino acids. V shed 3 bases and J shed 4 bases, with 13 bases lying between them. CDR1 and CDR2 from the germline V gene are LNHDA and SQIVND (reference sequence). The CDR3 bases are TGTGCCAGTAGTATTGGCAGGGGATCGTACGAGCAGTACTTC. Its translation: CASSIGRGSYEQYF. Full variable domain (remainder filled in from reference TRBV19 and TRBJ2-7): DGGITQSPKYLFRKEGQNVTLSCEQNLNHDAMYWYRQDPGQGLRLIYYSQIVNDFQKGDIAEGYSVSREKKESFPLTVTSAQKNPTAFYLCASSIGRGSYEQYFGPGTRLTVT.

This clonotype was counted only a few times. The chain carries TRBV14 and TRBJ2-7, with TRBD2 as a possible D gene (6 bases). CDR1 SGHDN and CDR2 FVKESK come from the germline V gene. Trimming cost V 2 bases and J 5 bases, with 13 bases left between them. This CDR3 has 14 amino acids. The CDR3 region has the DNA TGTGCCAGCAGCCAATTTATACTAGCCCACGAGCAGTACTTC. Residues: CASSQFILAHEQYF.

This chain connects TRBV20-1 to TRBJ2-3; D may match TRBD1 or TRBD2 (5 bases each). Germline V gives CDR1 DFQATT, CDR2 SNEGSKA (reference sequence). Trimming left V 5 bases short and J 1 base short, with 10 bases between. The CDR3 has 13 residues. CDR3 coding DNA: TGCAGTGCTCATGGGGACCGCACAGATACGCAGTATTTT. Amino acid sequence: CSAHGDRTDTQYF.

The chain combines TRBV29-1 with TRBJ1-1; no clear D gene. The CDR3 has 12 residues. Germline CDR1 SQVTM, CDR2 ANQGSEA. V lost 4 bases and J 1 base, leaving 7 bases between the germline ends. The DNA for the CDR3 is TGCAGCGTTGGCCTCTCGAACACTGAAGCTTTCTTT. Translated, it gives CSVGLSNTEAFF.

This clonotype turned up a few times. The chain recombines TRBV5-1 with TRBJ1-3, with unresolved D. Looked up from germline, CDR1 is SGHRS and CDR2 is YFSETQ. The CDR3 sequence is 15 residues long. Trimming took 0 bases from V and 0 from J, leaving 7 bases between them. The CDR3, as DNA: TGCGCCAGCAGCTTGGGGCCAGACTCTGGAAACACCATATATTTT. Protein: CASSLGPDSGNTIYF.

The sample holds a few counts of this clonotype. V and J are TRBV6-1 and TRBJ2-7; D is uncertain. The CDR3 is 13 amino acids. Germline loops: CDR1 MNHNS, CDR2 SASEGT. The V end was cut by 6 bases, the J end by 1 base, with 10 bases between. CDR3 amino acids: CASRRDASYEQYF. The CDR3, as DNA: TGTGCCAGCAGGAGAGATGCGTCCTACGAGCAGTACTTC.

The chain couples TRBV5-1 to TRBJ2-1; perhaps D is TRBD1 or TRBD2 (5 bases each). The germline V and J ends were trimmed by 0 bases and 6 bases, with 19 bases remaining between them. This CDR3 has 17 residues. CDR1 and CDR2 from the germline V gene are SGHRS and YFSETQ. The CDR3 is CASSLEGLVSGGNEQFF. CDR3 bases: TGCGCCAGCAGCTTGGAGGGGCTAGTCTCTGGGGGCAATGAGCAGTTCTTC.

The V and J genes are TRBV12-3 or TRBV12-4 and TRBJ2-3; D unresolved. V was pared by 5 bases and J by 2 bases, with 14 bases between. The CDR3 consists of 15 residues. The CDR3 here is CASSLDQASTDTQYF. DNA of the CDR3: TGTGCCAGCAGTCTGGACCAGGCCTCCACAGATACGCAGTATTTT.